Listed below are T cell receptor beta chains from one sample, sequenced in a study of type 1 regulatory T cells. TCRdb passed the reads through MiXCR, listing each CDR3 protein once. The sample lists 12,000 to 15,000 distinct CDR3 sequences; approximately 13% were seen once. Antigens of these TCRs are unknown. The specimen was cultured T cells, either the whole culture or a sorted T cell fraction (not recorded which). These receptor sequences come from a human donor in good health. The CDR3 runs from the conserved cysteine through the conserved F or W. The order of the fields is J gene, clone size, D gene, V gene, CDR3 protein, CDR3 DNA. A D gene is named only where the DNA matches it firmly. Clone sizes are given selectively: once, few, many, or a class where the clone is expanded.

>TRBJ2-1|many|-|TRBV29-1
CSVDPGAPSSYNEQFF
TGCAGCGTTGATCCAGGGGCGCCGAGCTCCTACAATGAGCAGTTCTTC
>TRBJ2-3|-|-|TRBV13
CASSYSLRDTQYF
TGTGCCAGCAGCTACAGTCTACGTGATACGCAGTATTTT
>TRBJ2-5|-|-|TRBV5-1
CASSFSPGQETQYF
TGCGCCAGCAGCTTTTCTCCAGGCCAAGAGACCCAGTACTTC
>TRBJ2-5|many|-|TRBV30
CAWSVNLFQETQYF
TGTGCCTGGAGTGTTAACCTTTTTCAAGAGACCCAGTACTTC
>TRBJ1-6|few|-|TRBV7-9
CASNSGQLWNSPLHF
TGTGCCAGCAACTCAGGGCAGCTTTGGAATTCACCCCTCCACTTT
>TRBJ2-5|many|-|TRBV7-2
CASNLFRDAGTQYF
TGTGCCAGCAATTTGTTCCGGGACGCTGGGACCCAGTACTTC
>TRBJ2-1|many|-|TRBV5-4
CASSSPGLWNEQFF
TGTGCCAGCAGCTCCCCCGGACTCTGGAATGAGCAGTTCTTC
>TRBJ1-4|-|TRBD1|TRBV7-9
CASSFRDRNEKLFF
TGTGCCAGCAGCTTTCGGGACAGGAATGAAAAACTGTTTTTT
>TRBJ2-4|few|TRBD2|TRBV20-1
CSARVLAGGPGNIQYF
TGCAGTGCCAGAGTTTTAGCGGGAGGGCCCGGGAACATTCAGTACTTC
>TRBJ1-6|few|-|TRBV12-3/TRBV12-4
CASSFGRNSPLHF
TGTGCCAGCAGTTTTGGGAGGAATTCACCCCTCCACTTT
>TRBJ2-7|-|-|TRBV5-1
CASSDLGEQYF
TGCGCCAGCAGCGATTTGGGGGAGCAGTACTTC
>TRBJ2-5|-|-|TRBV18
CASSPNHPGEGETQYF
TGTGCCAGCTCACCCAACCACCCGGGAGAGGGAGAGACCCAGTACTTC
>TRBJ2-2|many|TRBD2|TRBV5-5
CASSLGLVPDTNTGELFF
TGTGCCAGCAGCTTAGGACTAGTACCCGATACGAACACCGGGGAGCTGTTTTTT
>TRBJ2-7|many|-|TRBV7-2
CASSDLGYEQYF
TGTGCCAGCAGCGACTTGGGGTACGAGCAGTACTTC
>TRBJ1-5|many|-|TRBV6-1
CASTNSAGFDQPQHF
TGTGCCAGCACCAATTCCGCAGGATTTGACCAGCCCCAGCATTTT
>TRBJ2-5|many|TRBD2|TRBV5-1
CASRAGLAGERQETQYF
TGCGCCAGCAGGGCGGGACTAGCGGGAGAGCGGCAAGAGACCCAGTACTTC
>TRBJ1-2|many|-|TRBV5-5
CASSSSPNYGYTF
TGTGCCAGCAGCTCGTCACCCAACTATGGCTACACCTTC
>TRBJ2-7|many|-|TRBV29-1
CSAQGPARNEQYF
TGCAGCGCCCAAGGGCCCGCTCGGAACGAGCAGTACTTC
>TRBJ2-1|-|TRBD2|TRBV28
CATTKIAGGLYNEQFF
TGTGCCACCACCAAAATAGCGGGAGGGCTGTACAATGAGCAGTTCTTC
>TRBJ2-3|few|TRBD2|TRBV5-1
CASSDQRGSGDTQYF
TGCGCCAGCAGTGATCAGCGGGGGAGCGGAGATACGCAGTATTTT
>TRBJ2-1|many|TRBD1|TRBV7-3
CASSSGTGGYNEQFF
TGTGCCAGCAGCTCCGGGACAGGGGGCTACAATGAGCAGTTCTTC
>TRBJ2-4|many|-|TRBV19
CASSISGSLAKNIQYF
TGTGCCAGTAGTATTTCAGGGTCTCTAGCCAAAAACATTCAGTACTTC
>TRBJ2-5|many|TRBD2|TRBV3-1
CASSHNPGGQETQYF
TGTGCCAGCAGCCACAATCCGGGAGGGCAAGAGACCCAGTACTTC
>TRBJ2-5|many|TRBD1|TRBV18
CASSPQGASETQYF
TGTGCCAGCTCACCTCAGGGGGCCTCGGAGACCCAGTACTTC
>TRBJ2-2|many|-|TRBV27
CASSLSSPRTGELFF
TGTGCCAGCAGTTTAAGTTCCCCGAGGACCGGGGAGCTGTTTTTT
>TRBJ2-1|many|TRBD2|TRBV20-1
CSASGTSGTYDEQFF
TGCAGTGCCAGTGGGACTAGCGGGACATATGATGAGCAGTTCTTC